Each of the 2 T cell receptor beta chains below was sequenced from the same sample in a study of blood T cell repertoires in COVID-19. Some clones are missing from TCRdb's copy, which holds only in-frame ones; the method was immunoSEQ multiplex PCR. The repertoire holds 150,000 or so clones, with approximately 83% as singletons. Sequencing used PBMCs or T cells enriched from blood (not recorded which). These receptors were taken from a man aged 70-80 years who had been exposed to COVID-19.

The V and J genes are TRBV9 and TRBJ1-6, with D possibly TRBD1 on 5 matching bases. The V gene's germline CDR1 is SGDLS and CDR2 YYNGEE. Trimming left V 2 bases short and J 6 bases short, with 9 bases between. CDR3 length: 14 residues. The CDR3 DNA reads as TGTGCCAGCAGCGTGGGGGGAACTAATTCACCCCTCCACTTT. This codes for CASSVGGTNSPLHF.

This sequence joins TRBV18 and TRBJ2-2, with 10 bases fitting TRBD2. This CDR3 has 17 residues. V was pared by 0 bases and J by 8 bases, with 9 bases of the junction left unmatched. In germline, CDR1 is KGHSH, CDR2 LQKENI. The CDR3 DNA reads TGTGCCAGCTCACCACCGAAAACTAGCGGGACTTCGGGGGAGCTGTTTTTT. Translated, it gives CASSPPKTSGTSGELFF.